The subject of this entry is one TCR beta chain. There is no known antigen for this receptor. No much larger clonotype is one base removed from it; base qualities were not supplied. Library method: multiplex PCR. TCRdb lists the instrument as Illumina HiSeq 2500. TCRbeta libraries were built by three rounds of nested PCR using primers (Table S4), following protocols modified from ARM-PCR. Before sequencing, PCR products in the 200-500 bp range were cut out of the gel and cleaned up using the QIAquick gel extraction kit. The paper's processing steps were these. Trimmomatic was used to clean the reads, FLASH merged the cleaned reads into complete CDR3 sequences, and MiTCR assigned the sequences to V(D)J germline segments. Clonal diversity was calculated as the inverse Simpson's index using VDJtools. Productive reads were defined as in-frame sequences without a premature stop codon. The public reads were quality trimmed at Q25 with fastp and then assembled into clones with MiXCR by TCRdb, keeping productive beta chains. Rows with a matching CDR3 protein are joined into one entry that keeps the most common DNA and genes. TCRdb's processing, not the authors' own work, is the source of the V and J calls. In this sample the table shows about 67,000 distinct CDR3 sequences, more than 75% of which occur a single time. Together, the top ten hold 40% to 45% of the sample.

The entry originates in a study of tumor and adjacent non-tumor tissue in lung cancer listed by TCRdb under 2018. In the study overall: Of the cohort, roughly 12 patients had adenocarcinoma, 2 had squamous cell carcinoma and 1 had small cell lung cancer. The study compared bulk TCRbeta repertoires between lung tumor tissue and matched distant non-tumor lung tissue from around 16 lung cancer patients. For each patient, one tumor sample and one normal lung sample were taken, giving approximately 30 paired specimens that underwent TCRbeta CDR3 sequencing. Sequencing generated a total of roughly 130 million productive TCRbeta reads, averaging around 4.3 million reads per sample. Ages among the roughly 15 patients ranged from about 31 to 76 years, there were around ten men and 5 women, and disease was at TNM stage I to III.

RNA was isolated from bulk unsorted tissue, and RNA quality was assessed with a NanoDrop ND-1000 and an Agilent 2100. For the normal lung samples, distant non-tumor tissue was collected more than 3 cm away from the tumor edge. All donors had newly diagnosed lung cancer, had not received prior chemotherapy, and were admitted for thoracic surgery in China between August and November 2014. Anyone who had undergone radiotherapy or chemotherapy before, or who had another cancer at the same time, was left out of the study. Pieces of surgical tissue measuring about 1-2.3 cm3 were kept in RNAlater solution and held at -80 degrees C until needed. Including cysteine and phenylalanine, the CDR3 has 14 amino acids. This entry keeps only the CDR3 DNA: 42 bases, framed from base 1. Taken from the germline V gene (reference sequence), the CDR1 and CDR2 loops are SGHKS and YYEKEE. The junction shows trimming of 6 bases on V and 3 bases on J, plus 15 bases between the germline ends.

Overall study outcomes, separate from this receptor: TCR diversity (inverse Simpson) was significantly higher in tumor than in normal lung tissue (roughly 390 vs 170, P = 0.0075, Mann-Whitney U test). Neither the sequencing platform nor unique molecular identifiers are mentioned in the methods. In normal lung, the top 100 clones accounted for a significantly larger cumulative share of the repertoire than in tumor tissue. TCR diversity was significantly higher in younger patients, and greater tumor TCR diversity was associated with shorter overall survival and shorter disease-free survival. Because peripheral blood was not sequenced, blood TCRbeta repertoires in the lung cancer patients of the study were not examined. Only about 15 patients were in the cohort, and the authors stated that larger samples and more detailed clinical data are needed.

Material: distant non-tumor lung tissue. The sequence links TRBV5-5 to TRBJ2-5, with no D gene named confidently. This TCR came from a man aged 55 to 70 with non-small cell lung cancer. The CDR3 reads CASITERRKETQYF. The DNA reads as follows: TGTGCCAGCATCACTGAACGCCGGAAAGAGACCCAGTACTTC.